This T cell receptor beta chain was identified during a study of human T cells and chemical hapten exposure. V lost 5 bases, J lost 3 bases, and 14 bases lay in between. CDR3 length equals 14 residues. The germline CDR1 and CDR2 sequences are LGHNA and YNFKEQ. This clonotype appeared a single time. Its antigen is unidentified. Using its own MiXCR run on the RACE reads, TCRdb lists one record per CDR3 protein. Found here are 150,000 to 200,000 distinct CDR3 sequences, about 14% of them singletons; the top ten hold approximately 1.5%. Time point reported: patch test 1, 2 weeks after DPC sensitization. Treatment indicated: therapeutic diphenylcyclopropenone sensitization with weekly scalp DPC. General study results and limits: Alopecia was present in the donors, so their immune response may differ from healthy people's.

Sample: whole blood, taken in connection with sensitization to the hapten diphenylcyclopropenone (DPC). The TCR comes from a woman in her twenties or thirties with alopecia areata. Some clones in this sample may be carry-over from other donors' samples. V and J are TRBV4-2 and TRBJ2-7; D call uncertain. CDR3 nucleotides: TGTGCCAGCAGCAGAGTGAGTGAGCTCTACGAGCAGTACTTC. It is translated as CASSRVSELYEQYF.